Following are 30 T cell receptor beta chains from one sample sequenced in a study of blood T cell repertoires in COVID-19. The assay was immunoSEQ multiplex PCR, and TCRdb's table has in-frame clones only and misses some. The table shows approximately 300,000 clones, with 80% to 90% occurring only once. Material for sequencing was PBMCs or T cells enriched from blood (not recorded which). These receptor sequences come from a woman aged 18-35 years who had recovered from COVID-19.

The J gene is TRBJ2-3, the V gene TRBV5-1, with a weak D call TRBD2 (6 bases). V was trimmed by 0 bases and J by 2 bases, leaving 10 bases between them. From germline, CDR1 is SGHRS and CDR2 YFSETQ. CDR3 size: 15 residues. The CDR3 spells CASSLEGLTTDTQYF. CDR3 bases: TGCGCCAGCAGCTTGGAAGGACTAACCACAGATACGCAGTATTTT. The full variable domain, its missing parts supplied by reference TRBV5-1 and TRBJ2-3, is KAGVTQTPRYLIKTRGQQVTLSCSPISGHRSVSWYQQTPGQGLQFLFEYFSETQRNKGNFPGRFSGRQFSNSRSEMNVSTLELGDSALYLCASSLEGLTTDTQYFGPGTRLTVL.

This rearrangement joins TRBV20-1 to TRBJ2-1; D ambiguous. Germline V lookup: CDR1 DFQATT, CDR2 SNEGSKA (reference sequence). The CDR3 has 11 amino acids. In DNA form, the CDR3 reads TGCAGCGCGTTTCAACCTCGGGAGCAGTTCTTC. It translates to CSAFQPREQFF.

The chain has TRBV5-1 and TRBJ1-6; possible D gene TRBD1, 6 bases. Germline V gives CDR1 SGHRS, CDR2 YFSETQ. The CDR3 runs to 15 residues. Trimming cost V 3 bases and J 5 bases, with 12 bases left between them. CDR3 coding DNA: TGCGCCAGCAGCTCGGACAGTCCCGATAATTCACCCCTCCACTTT. Protein: CASSSDSPDNSPLHF.

The rearrangement links TRBV3-1 (or the pseudogene TRBV3-2) to TRBJ1-5, with 7 bases aligning to TRBD1. Germline CDR1 reads LGHDT; CDR2 reads YNNKEL (reference sequence). The CDR3 spans 14 residues. V lost 1 base to trimming and J lost 6 bases; unmatched junction nucleotides: 3. This chain's CDR3 is CASSQGGGGQPQHF. The CDR3 bases are TGTGCCAGCAGCCAAGGAGGGGGCGGTCAGCCCCAGCATTTT.

The chain joins TRBV7-6 to TRBJ1-3; 7 bases line up with TRBD1. CDR1 is SGHVS and CDR2 is FNYEAQ in the germline V gene. The CDR3 has 14 amino acids. The junction had 5 bases not matched to a gene; V was cut back by 4 bases and J by 5 bases. CDR3 protein: CASSSDRERNTIYF. CDR3 sequence (DNA): TGTGCCAGCAGCTCCGACAGGGAAAGAAACACCATATATTTT.

The rearrangement joins TRBV10-3 to TRBJ1-1, with TRBD1 as a possible D gene (5 bases). CDR1 is ENHRY and CDR2 is SYGVKD in the germline V gene. The CDR3 contains 14 residues. The V gene lost 6 bases and the J gene lost 5 bases, with 16 bases spanning the gap. The CDR3 is CAISFDSAGTEAFF. The CDR3 DNA follows: TGTGCCATCAGCTTTGACAGTGCGGGGACTGAAGCTTTCTTT.

This CDR3 reads CASSYFLAKNIQYF. The CDR3 bases are TGTGCCAGCAGCTACTTTTTGGCCAAAAACATTCAGTACTTC. This chain joins TRBV11-2 and TRBJ2-4; D uncertain. V lost 4 bases and J 1 base, leaving 8 bases between the germline ends. Germline CDR1 reads SGHAT; CDR2 reads FQNNGV. The CDR3 has 14 amino acids.

The chain joins TRBV5-5 to TRBJ1-6; D is possibly TRBD1 (6 bases). CDR1 is SGHKS, CDR2 YYEKEE, per germline (reference sequence). The CDR3 loop spans 16 amino acids. Trimming stripped 2 bases from V and 6 bases from J, with 15 bases between. CDR3: CASSFPGASSNSPLHF. The CDR3 region has the DNA TGTGCCAGCAGCTTTCCAGGGGCGAGTAGTAATTCACCCCTCCACTTT.

The V call is TRBV28, the J call TRBJ1-6, with 9 nucleotides matching TRBD1. Germline loops: CDR1 MDHEN, CDR2 SYDVKM. The CDR3 consists of 15 residues. V dropped 3 bases and J dropped 6; count of bases not matched to a gene: 3. The CDR3 loop is CASSFRDRVNSPLHF. The CDR3 nucleotides read TGTGCCAGCAGTTTCCGGGACAGGGTTAATTCACCCCTCCACTTT.

The J gene is TRBJ2-7, the V gene TRBV6-5; 7 bases are shared with TRBD2. V was pared by 0 bases and J by 0 bases, with 2 bases of the junction left unmatched. The CDR3 is 15 residues long. Germline CDR1 MNHEY, CDR2 SVGAGI. The CDR3 DNA reads TGTGCCAGCAGTTACTCCGGGGACTACTCCTACGAGCAGTACTTC. It translates to CASSYSGDYSYEQYF.

The chain links TRBV9 to TRBJ1-3; D possibly corresponds to TRBD1 (5 bases). The CDR3 is made up of 15 amino acids. CDR1 and CDR2 (germline): SGDLS, YYNGEE. Deletions cut 0 bases from V and 1 base from J, with 8 bases between. CDR3 sequence reads: CASSVGGDSGNTIYF. In nucleotides, the CDR3 is TGTGCCAGCAGCGTAGGGGGGGATTCTGGAAACACCATATATTTT.

To note about this clone: The same CDR3 arises from other DNA sequences in this sample as well. The chain links TRBV5-1 to TRBJ1-3; no definite D call. Trimming removed 0 bases at V and 1 base at J, with 5 bases between. Germline V gene data show CDR1 as SGHRS and CDR2 as YFSETQ. The length of the CDR3 is 14 residues. The CDR3 spells CASSLAGSGNTIYF. The CDR3 nucleotides are TGCGCCAGCAGCTTGGCGGGATCTGGAAACACCATATATTTT.

This clone was found once. The rearrangement links TRBV18 to TRBJ1-2; 8 bases map to TRBD1. Germline CDR1 and CDR2: KGHSH and LQKENI. The CDR3 consists of 15 residues. The ends lost 3 bases at V and 4 bases at J; junction bases unmatched: 7. The CDR3 nucleotides read TGTGCCAGCTCACCGGACAGGGAGGGCCTCTATGGCTACACCTTC. Its protein is CASSPDREGLYGYTF.

The chain joins TRBV28 to TRBJ1-1; D uncertain. The V end was cut by 3 bases, the J end by 1 base, with 15 bases between. CDR1 is MDHEN, CDR2 SYDVKM, per germline. This CDR3 comprises 16 residues. CDR3 coding DNA: TGTGCCAGCAGTTTCTCCCCCGGCGGAGGGAACACTGAAGCTTTCTTT. Amino acids: CASSFSPGGGNTEAFF.

The gene calls are TRBV4-2 and TRBJ1-2, with D possibly being TRBD1 (5 bases). Germline values: CDR1 LGHNA, CDR2 YNFKEQ. The CDR3 has 15 residues. The germline V and J ends were trimmed by 5 bases and 3 bases, with 16 bases remaining between them. CDR3: CASSESTGWDYGYTF. DNA for the CDR3: TGTGCCAGCAGCGAAAGTACAGGATGGGACTATGGCTACACCTTC.

A word on this clone: At one end, the junction sequence differs from germline, possibly due to a read error. The chain joins TRBV7-7 to TRBJ2-2; TRBD1 is a possible D gene (6 bases). Germline V CDR1 and CDR2: SSHAT, FNYEAQ (reference sequence). The CDR3 is 16 residues long. In DNA form, the CDR3 reads TGTGCTAGCAGCTTAGCGCCAGGGGCAAACACCGGGGAGCTGTTTTTT. Amino acids: CASSLAPGANTGELFF.

V is TRBV19 and J is TRBJ2-1; 11 nucleotides agree with TRBD2. The germline gives CDR1 LNHDA, CDR2 SQIVND (reference sequence). The CDR3 loop spans 14 amino acids. Trimming at V came to 5 bases and at J to 7 bases, leaving 4 bases not matched to a gene. CDR3 bases: TGTGCCAGTAGTCCACTAGCGGGAGAGAATGAGCAGTTCTTC. This gives the protein CASSPLAGENEQFF.

V and J are TRBV11-2 and TRBJ1-2; a possible D gene is TRBD1 (5 bases). V was trimmed by 3 bases and J by 4 bases, leaving 18 bases between them. This CDR3 has 16 residues. Germline V lookup: CDR1 SGHAT, CDR2 FQNNGV. The CDR3 DNA reads as TGTGCCAGCAGCTTGACAGCTCAGAACAGGATCTATGGCTACACCTTC. This codes for CASSLTAQNRIYGYTF.

The chain combines TRBV10-2 with TRBJ1-1; TRBD1 might be the D (5 bases). The germline gives CDR1 WSHSY, CDR2 SAAADI. V was clipped by 5 bases and J by 1 base, with 8 bases between them. The CDR3 is 13 amino acids. The CDR3 reads CASSQGQNTEAFF. The CDR3 region has the DNA TGCGCCAGCAGTCAGGGCCAGAACACTGAAGCTTTCTTT.

The gene calls are TRBV28 and TRBJ1-6, with 9 bases aligning to TRBD1. Trimming at V came to 2 bases and at J to 5 bases, leaving 4 bases not matched to a gene. In germline, CDR1 is MDHEN, CDR2 SYDVKM. This CDR3 contains 16 residues. This CDR3 is CASSLPDRGHNSPLHF. Written as DNA, the CDR3 is TGTGCCAGCAGTTTACCGGACAGGGGCCATAATTCACCCCTCCACTTT.

The rearrangement joins TRBV10-3 to TRBJ2-1, with a possible D match to TRBD2 (5 bases). The germline gives CDR1 ENHRY, CDR2 SYGVKD. The CDR3 contains 16 residues. V was clipped by 0 bases and J by 1 base, with 10 bases between them. CDR3 DNA sequence: TGTGCCATCAGTGAGTCCGGCGGGCGGTCCTACAATGAGCAGTTCTTC. Encoded protein: CAISESGGRSYNEQFF.

This clone was detected once. This rearrangement joins TRBV19 to TRBJ2-7; 9 bases map to TRBD1. The CDR3 sequence is 15 residues long. V shed 5 bases and J 3 bases; nucleotides not matched to a gene: 8. Germline values: CDR1 LNHDA, CDR2 SQIVND (reference sequence). The chain's CDR3 is CASSPAGQGYYEQYF. DNA of the CDR3: TGTGCCAGTAGTCCAGCGGGACAGGGATACTACGAGCAGTACTTC.

The chain carries TRBV2 and TRBJ1-1, with D possibly TRBD1 on 5 matching bases. Trimming stripped 5 bases from V and 2 bases from J, with 12 bases between. The germline V gene encodes CDR1 SNHLY and CDR2 FYNNEI. There are 14 residues in the CDR3. Here the CDR3 DNA reads TGTGCCAGCAGTCGTTTACAGGACAACACTGAAGCTTTCTTT. As protein: CASSRLQDNTEAFF.

The chain joins TRBV4-2 to TRBJ1-2; tentatively, D is TRBD1 (5 bases). V lost 5 bases and J 2 bases, leaving 24 bases between the germline ends. Germline V gives CDR1 LGHNA, CDR2 YNFKEQ. CDR3 size: 18 residues. CDR3 residues: CASSSLRGGKNRNYGYTF. In DNA form, the CDR3 reads TGTGCCAGCAGCTCCCTTCGGGGGGGGAAAAACCGGAACTATGGCTACACCTTC.

The chain is built from TRBV5-1 and TRBJ2-5; D call uncertain. Trimming left V 2 bases short and J 3 bases short, with 5 bases between. CDR3 size: 12 residues. CDR1 and CDR2 (germline): SGHRS, YFSETQ. This CDR3 reads CASSFSEETQYF. CDR3 nucleotide sequence: TGCGCCAGCAGCTTTTCCGAAGAGACCCAGTACTTC.

The chain combines TRBV30 with TRBJ2-5; D gene uncertain. The CDR3 has 14 amino acids. Germline values: CDR1 GTSNPN, CDR2 SVGIG (reference sequence). V was cut by 7 bases and J by 2 bases, with 17 bases left in between. The CDR3 sequence: CAFYTTGKQETQYF. Here the CDR3 DNA reads TGTGCCTTTTATACTACCGGAAAACAAGAGACCCAGTACTTC.

J is TRBJ1-6 and V is TRBV13; TRBD1 might be the D (5 bases). This CDR3 has 14 residues. The germline V gene has CDR1 PRHDT and CDR2 FYEKMQ (reference sequence). V lost 5 bases to trimming and J lost 6 bases, with 11 bases between them. CDR3 protein: CASSQQEGNSPLHF. As DNA, the CDR3 is TGTGCCAGCAGCCAACAGGAAGGTAATTCACCCCTCCACTTT.

The chain couples TRBV2 to TRBJ1-2; tentatively, D is TRBD1 (6 bases). CDR1 and CDR2 from the germline V gene are SNHLY and FYNNEI. The CDR3 extends over 14 amino acids. The V end lost 4 bases, the J end lost 4 bases, and 13 bases lay between the germline ends. The CDR3 region is CASSVSRDIYGYTF. CDR3 sequence (DNA): TGTGCCAGCAGTGTTTCAAGGGACATCTATGGCTACACCTTC.

CDR3 DNA sequence: TGTGCCAGCAGCTTCCGGGGGGTGGATACGCAGTATTTT. Encoded protein: CASSFRGVDTQYF. This chain uses TRBV5-4 with TRBJ2-3; TRBD2 aligns across 7 bases. Trimming removed 2 bases from V and 6 bases from J; junction bases left unmatched: 3. The CDR3 runs to 13 residues. The germline CDR1 and CDR2 sequences are SGHNT and YYREEE (reference sequence). The entire variable domain, with the rest obtained from reference TRBV5-4 and TRBJ2-3, is as follows: ETGVTQSPTHLIKTRGQQVTLRCSSQSGHNTVSWYQQALGQGPQFIFQYYREEENGRGNFPPRFSGLQFPNYSSELNVNALELDDSALYLCASSFRGVDTQYFGPGTRLTVL.

The V gene is TRBV7-9, the J gene TRBJ2-1; D perhaps matches TRBD1 (6 bases). CDR3 length equals 17 residues. V was pared by 2 bases and J by 2 bases, with 16 bases between. CDR1 SEHNR and CDR2 FQNEAQ come from the germline V gene (reference sequence). The CDR3 is CASSLHRTGQTYNEQFF. The CDR3 DNA sequence: TGTGCCAGCAGCTTACATAGGACGGGACAAACCTACAATGAGCAGTTCTTC.